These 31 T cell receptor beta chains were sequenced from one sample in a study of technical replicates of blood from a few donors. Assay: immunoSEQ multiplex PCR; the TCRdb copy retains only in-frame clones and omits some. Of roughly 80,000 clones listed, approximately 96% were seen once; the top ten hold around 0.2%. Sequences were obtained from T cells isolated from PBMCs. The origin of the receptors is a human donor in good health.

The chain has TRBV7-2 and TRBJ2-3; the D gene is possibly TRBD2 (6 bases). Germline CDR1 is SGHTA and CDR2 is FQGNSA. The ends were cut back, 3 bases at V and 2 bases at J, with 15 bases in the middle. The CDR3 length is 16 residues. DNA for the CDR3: TGTGCCAGCAGCTTTAGCGGCACAGTTTACACAGATACGCAGTATTTT. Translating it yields CASSFSGTVYTDTQYF. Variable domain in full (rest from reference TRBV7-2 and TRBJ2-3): GAGVSQSPSNKVTEKGKDVELRCDPISGHTALYWYRQSLGQGLEFLIYFQGNSAPDKSGLPSDRFSAERTGGSVSTLTIQRTQQEDSAVYLCASSFSGTVYTDTQYFGPGTRLTVL.

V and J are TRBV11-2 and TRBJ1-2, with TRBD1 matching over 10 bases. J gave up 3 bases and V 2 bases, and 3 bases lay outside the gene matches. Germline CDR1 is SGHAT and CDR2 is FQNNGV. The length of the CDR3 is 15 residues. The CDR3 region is CASSLTGTGDYGYTF. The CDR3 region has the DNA TGTGCCAGCAGCTTAACCGGGACAGGGGACTATGGCTACACCTTC.

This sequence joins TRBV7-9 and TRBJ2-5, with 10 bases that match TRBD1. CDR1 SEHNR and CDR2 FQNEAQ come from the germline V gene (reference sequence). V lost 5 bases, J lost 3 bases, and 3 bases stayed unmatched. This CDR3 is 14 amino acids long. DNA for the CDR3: TGTGCCAGCAGCATGACAGGGGGCGAAGAGACCCAGTACTTC. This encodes CASSMTGGEETQYF. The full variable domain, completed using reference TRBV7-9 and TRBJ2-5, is DTGVSQNPRHKITKRGQNVTFRCDPISEHNRLYWYRQTLGQGPEFLTYFQNEAQLEKSRLLSDRFSAERPKGSFSTLEIQRTEQGDSAMYLCASSMTGGEETQYFGPGTRLLVL.

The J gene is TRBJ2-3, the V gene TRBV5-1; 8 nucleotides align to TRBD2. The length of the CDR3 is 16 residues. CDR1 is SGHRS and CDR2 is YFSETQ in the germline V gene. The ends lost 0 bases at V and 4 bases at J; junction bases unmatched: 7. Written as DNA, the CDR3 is TGCGCCAGCAGCTTGGGTGCGGGAGGACGAGCAGATACGCAGTATTTT. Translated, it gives CASSLGAGGRADTQYF.

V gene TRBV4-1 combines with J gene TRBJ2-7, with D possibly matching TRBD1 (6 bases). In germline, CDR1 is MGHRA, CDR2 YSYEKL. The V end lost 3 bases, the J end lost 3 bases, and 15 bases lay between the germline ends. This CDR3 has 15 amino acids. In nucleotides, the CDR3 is TGCGCCAGCAGCCACATGGACAGTCCGTTCTACGAGCAGTACTTC. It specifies CASSHMDSPFYEQYF.

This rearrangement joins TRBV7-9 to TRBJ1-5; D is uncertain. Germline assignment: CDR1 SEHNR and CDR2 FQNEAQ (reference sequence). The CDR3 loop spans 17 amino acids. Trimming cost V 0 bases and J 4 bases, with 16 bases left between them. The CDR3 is CASSLAIGRANNQPQHF. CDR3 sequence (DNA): TGTGCCAGCAGCTTAGCGATAGGCAGAGCGAATAATCAGCCCCAGCATTTT.

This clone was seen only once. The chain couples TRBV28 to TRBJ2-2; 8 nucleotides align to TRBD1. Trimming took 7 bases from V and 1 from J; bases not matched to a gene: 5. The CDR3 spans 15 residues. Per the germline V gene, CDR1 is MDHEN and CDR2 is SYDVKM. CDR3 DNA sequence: TGTGCCAGCACACCGGGACAGGTGAACACCGGGGAGCTGTTTTTT. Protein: CASTPGQVNTGELFF.

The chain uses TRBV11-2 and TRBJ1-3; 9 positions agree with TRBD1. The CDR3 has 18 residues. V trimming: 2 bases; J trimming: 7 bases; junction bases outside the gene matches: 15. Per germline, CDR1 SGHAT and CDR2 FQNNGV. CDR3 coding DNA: TGTGCCAGCAGCTTATTCCCTAGTCCGGGACAGGGTTCGAACACCATATATTTT. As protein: CASSLFPSPGQGSNTIYF.

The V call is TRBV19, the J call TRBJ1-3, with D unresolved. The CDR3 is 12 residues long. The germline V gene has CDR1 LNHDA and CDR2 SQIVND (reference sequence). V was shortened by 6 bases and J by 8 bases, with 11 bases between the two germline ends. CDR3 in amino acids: CASSLLEDTIYF. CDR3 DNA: TGTGCCAGTAGCCTACTTGAGGACACCATATATTTT.

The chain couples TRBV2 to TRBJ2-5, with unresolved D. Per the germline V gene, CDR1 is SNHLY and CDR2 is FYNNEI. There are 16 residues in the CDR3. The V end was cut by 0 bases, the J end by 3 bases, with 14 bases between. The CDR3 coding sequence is TGTGCCAGCAGTGAAGCTGAAGGCGGCTCCAAAGAGACCCAGTACTTC. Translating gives CASSEAEGGSKETQYF.

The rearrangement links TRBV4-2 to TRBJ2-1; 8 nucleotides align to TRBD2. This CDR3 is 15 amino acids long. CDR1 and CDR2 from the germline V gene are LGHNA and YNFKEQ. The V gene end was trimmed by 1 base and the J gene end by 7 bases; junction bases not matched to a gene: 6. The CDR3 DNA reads TGTGCCAGCAGCCAAGTCACGGGAGGGATGAATGAGCAGTTCTTC. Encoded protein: CASSQVTGGMNEQFF.

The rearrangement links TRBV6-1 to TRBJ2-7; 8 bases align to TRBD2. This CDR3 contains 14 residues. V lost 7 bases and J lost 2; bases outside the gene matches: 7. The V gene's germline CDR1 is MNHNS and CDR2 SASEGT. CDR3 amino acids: CASTTSGRAYEQYF. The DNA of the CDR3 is TGTGCCAGCACCACGTCCGGGAGGGCCTACGAGCAGTACTTC.

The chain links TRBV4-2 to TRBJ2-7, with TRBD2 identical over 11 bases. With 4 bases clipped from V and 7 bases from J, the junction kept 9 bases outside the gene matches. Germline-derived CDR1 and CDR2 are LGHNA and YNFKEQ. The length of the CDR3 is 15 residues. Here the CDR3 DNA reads TGTGCCAGCAGCCCCAATAGCGGGGGGGGCTGGGAGCAGTACTTC. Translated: CASSPNSGGGWEQYF.

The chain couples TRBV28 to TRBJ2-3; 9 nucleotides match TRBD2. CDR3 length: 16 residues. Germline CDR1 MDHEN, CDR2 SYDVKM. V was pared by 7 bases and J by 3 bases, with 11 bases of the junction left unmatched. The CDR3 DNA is TGTGCCAGCACCGGACTAGCGTCAATAGAGACAGATACGCAGTATTTT. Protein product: CASTGLASIETDTQYF.

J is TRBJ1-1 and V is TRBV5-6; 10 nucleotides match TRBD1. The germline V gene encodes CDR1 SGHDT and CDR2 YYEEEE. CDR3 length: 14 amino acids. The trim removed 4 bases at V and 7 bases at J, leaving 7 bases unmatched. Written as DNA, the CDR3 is TGTGCCAGCAGCAACCCGGGACAGGGGCTTGAAGCTTTCTTT. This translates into CASSNPGQGLEAFF.

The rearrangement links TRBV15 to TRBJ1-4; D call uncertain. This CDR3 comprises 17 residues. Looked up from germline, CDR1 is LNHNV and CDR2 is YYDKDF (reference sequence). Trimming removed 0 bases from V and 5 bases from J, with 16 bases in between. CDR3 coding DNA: TGTGCCACCAGCAGAGATGACGCGTACGGAGGCAATGAAAAACTGTTTTTT. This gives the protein CATSRDDAYGGNEKLFF. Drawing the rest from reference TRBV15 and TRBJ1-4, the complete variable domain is DAMVIQNPRYQVTQFGKPVTLSCSQTLNHNVMYWYQQKSSQAPKLLFHYYDKDFNNEADTPDNFQSRRPNTSFCFLDIRSPGLGDTAMYLCATSRDDAYGGNEKLFFGSGTQLSVL.

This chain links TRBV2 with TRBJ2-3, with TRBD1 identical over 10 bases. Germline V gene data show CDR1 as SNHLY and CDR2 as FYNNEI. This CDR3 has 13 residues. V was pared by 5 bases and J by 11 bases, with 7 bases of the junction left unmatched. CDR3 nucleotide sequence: TGTGCCAGCAGTAGGCCCGGGACAGGGGAGCAGTATTTT. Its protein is CASSRPGTGEQYF.

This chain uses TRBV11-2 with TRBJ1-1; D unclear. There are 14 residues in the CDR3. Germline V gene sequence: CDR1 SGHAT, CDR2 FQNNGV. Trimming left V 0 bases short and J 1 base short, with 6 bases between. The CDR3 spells CASSLDPGNTEAFF. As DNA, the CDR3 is TGTGCCAGCAGCTTAGATCCAGGGAACACTGAAGCTTTCTTT.

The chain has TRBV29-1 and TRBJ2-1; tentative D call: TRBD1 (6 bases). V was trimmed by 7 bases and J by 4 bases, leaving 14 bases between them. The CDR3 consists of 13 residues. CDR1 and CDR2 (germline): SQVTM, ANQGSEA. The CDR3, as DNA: TGCAGCGGCCGATCCGGACAGTACAATGAGCAGTTCTTC. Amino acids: CSGRSGQYNEQFF.

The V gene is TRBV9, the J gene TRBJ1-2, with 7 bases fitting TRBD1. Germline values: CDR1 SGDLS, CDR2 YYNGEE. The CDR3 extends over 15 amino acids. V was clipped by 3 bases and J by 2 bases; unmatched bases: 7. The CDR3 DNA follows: TGTGCCAGCAGCGGGGGACAGTTCCTAAACTATGGCTACACCTTC. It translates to CASSGGQFLNYGYTF.

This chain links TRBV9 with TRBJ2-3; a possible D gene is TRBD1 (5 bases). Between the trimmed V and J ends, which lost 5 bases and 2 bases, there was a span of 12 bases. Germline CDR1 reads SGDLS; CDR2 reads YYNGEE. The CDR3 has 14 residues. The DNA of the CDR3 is TGTGCCAGCAGTTATCGACAGAACACAGATACGCAGTATTTT. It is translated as CASSYRQNTDTQYF.

The chain's CDR3 is CASRGQRETYEQYF. CDR3 DNA sequence: TGTGCCAGCAGGGGACAGAGGGAGACCTACGAGCAGTACTTC. The chain has TRBV2 and TRBJ2-7; TRBD1 matches at 7 bases. Losses at the gene ends were 6 bases for V and 2 bases for J; bases not matched to a gene: 7. The CDR3 is made up of 14 amino acids. From germline, CDR1 is SNHLY and CDR2 FYNNEI.

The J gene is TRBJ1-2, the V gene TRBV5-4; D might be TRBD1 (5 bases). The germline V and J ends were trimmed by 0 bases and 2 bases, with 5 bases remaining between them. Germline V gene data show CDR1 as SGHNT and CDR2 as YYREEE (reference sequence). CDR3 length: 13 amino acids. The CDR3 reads CASSLDRNYGYTF. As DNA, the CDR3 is TGTGCCAGCAGCTTGGACAGGAACTATGGCTACACCTTC.

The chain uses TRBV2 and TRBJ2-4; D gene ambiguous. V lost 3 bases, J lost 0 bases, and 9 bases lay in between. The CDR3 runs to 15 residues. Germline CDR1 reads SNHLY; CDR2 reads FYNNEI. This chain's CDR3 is CASSEYPGAKNIQYF. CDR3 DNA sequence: TGTGCCAGCAGTGAGTACCCAGGAGCCAAAAACATTCAGTACTTC.

The CDR3 sequence is CASSLESRARGLDTQYF. CDR3 coding DNA: TGTGCCAGCAGCTTAGAGTCCCGGGCTAGGGGACTAGATACGCAGTATTTT. The chain combines TRBV11-2 with TRBJ2-3; D may be TRBD2 (6 bases). This CDR3 has 17 amino acids. V was shortened by 0 bases and J by 5 bases, with 18 bases between the two germline ends. Germline-derived CDR1 and CDR2 are SGHAT and FQNNGV.

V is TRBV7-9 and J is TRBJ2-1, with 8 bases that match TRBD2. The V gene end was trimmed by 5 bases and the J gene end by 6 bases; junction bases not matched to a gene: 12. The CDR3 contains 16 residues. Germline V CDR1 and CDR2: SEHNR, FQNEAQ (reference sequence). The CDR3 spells CASSPPGLGMGNEQFF. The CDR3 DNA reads TGTGCCAGCAGCCCCCCGGGACTAGGCATGGGCAATGAGCAGTTCTTC.

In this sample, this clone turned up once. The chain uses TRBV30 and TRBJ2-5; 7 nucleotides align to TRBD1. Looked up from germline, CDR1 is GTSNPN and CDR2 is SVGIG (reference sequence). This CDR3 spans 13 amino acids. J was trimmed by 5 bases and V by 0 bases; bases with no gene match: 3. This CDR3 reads CAWSVRGRETQYF. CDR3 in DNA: TGTGCCTGGAGTGTAAGGGGGCGCGAGACCCAGTACTTC.

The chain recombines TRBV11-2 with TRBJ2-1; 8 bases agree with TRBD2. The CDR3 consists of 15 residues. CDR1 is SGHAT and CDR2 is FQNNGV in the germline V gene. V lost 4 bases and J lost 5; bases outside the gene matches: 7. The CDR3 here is CASSSTRGGNNEQFF. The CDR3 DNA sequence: TGTGCCAGCAGCTCCACTCGGGGGGGGAACAATGAGCAGTTCTTC. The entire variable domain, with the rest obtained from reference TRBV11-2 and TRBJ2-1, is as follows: EAGVAQSPRYKIIEKRQSVAFWCNPISGHATLYWYQQILGQGPKLLIQFQNNGVVDDSQLPKDRFSAERLKGVDSTLKIQPAKLEDSAVYLCASSSTRGGNNEQFFGPGTRLTVL.

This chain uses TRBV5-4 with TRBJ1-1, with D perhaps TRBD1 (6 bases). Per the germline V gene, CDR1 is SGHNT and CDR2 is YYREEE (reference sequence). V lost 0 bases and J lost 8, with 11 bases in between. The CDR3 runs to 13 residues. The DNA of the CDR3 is TGTGCCAGCAGCTTGGAAAGGGGGACAGAAGCTTTCTTT. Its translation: CASSLERGTEAFF.

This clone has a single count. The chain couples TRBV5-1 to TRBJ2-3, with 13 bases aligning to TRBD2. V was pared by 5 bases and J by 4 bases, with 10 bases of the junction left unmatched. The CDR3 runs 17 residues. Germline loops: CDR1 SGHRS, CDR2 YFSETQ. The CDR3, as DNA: TGCGCCAGCAGGAAATTTGGACTAGCGGGAGTAGCAGATACGCAGTATTTT. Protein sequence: CASRKFGLAGVADTQYF.

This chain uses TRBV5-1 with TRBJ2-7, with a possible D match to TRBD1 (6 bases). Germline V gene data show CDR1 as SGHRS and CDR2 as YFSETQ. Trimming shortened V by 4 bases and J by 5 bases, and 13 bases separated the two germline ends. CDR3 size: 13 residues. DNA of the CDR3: TGCGCCAGCAGCCCGCAGGGGTTCAACGAGCAGTACTTC. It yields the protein CASSPQGFNEQYF.